The T cell receptor (beta chain) under discussion was sequenced for a study of T cell repertoires in cytomegalovirus infection. Looking at the study overall: Alongside well-studied HLA-B-restricted CMV epitopes, recently identified HLA-C-restricted CMV epitopes were also used. In public TCR beta signatures, there were indications of both CMV infection and matching HLA type.

Broader study findings: Predominance within the ex vivo response was attributable to HLA-C-restricted CMV-specific TCR beta clonotypes.

This clonotype was picked up a small number of times. Its matching antigen is unknown. TCRdb ran MiXCR on the reads and lists one entry per CDR3 protein. This table holds roughly 860,000 distinct CDR3 sequences, about 31% found once. The germline V gene encodes CDR1 MGHRA and CDR2 YSYEKL. The CDR3 covers 20 residues. V lost 0 bases to trimming and J lost 4 bases, with 25 bases between them. This material consisted of cultured CD8+ T cells from PBMCs, taken from culture after CMV antigen stimulation. The receptor comes from a human donor in good health (CMV status not recorded). Some clones in this sample may be carry-over from other donors' samples. The chain links TRBV4-1 to TRBJ1-5; D might be TRBD1 (5 bases). This CDR3 reads CASSQDPPRGRFGGNQPQHF. DNA for the CDR3: TGCGCCAGCAGCCAAGATCCACCCCGGGGGAGGTTTGGGGGTAATCAGCCCCAGCATTTT.